These T cell receptor beta chains were read from a single sample in a study of cytomegalovirus exposure and HLA in healthy donors. Repertoires were generated with immunoSEQ multiplex PCR, while TCRdb's copy carries only in-frame clones and drops some. The sample lists 150,000 to 200,000 clones; 75% were seen once. Sequencing was done on a sample of PBMCs. Receptor source: a woman between 40 and 50 years old in good health and CMV-seropositive. CDR3s include the opening cysteine and the closing phenylalanine or tryptophan. D genes are given only for firm matches. Part of the rows lack a size; the others show once, few, many or a class for expanded clones.

>NA|NA|TRBJ1-1|TRBV29-1
TGCAGCGTTGAAGATCCTAGTGGTCCTGAAGCTTTCTTT
CSVEDPSGPEAFF
>NA|TRBD1|TRBJ1-6|TRBV2
TGTGCCAGCAGTGAATGGACAGGGCGCTCACCCCTCCACTTT
CASSEWTGRSPLHF
>NA|TRBD2|TRBJ2-3|TRBV19
TGTGCCAGTAGTAGTGTCGTTCTAGCGGGAAGTGGAGATACGCAGTATTTT
CASSSVVLAGSGDTQYF
>NA|NA|TRBJ2-7|TRBV28
TGTGCCAGCAGTTTGGTTGGGAGTTACTACGAGCAGTACTTC
CASSLVGSYYEQYF
>few|TRBD2|TRBJ2-1|TRBV10-3
TGTGCCATCAGTAACCCGGGACTAGCGGGCTACAATGAGCAGTTCTTC
CAISNPGLAGYNEQFF
>NA|NA|TRBJ2-2|TRBV5-6
TGTGCCAGCAGCCTGCTGGTGGGGCAGAACACCGGGGAGCTGTTTTTT
CASSLLVGQNTGELFF
>few|NA|TRBJ2-7|TRBV6-1
TGTGCCAGCAGTGAAGTCCGTTACGAGCAGTACTTC
CASSEVRYEQYF
>NA|TRBD1|TRBJ1-4|TRBV9
TGTGCCAGCAGCGTACCAGGACAGGGTAATGAAAAACTGTTTTTT
CASSVPGQGNEKLFF
>NA|TRBD1|TRBJ2-7|TRBV7-8
TGTGCCAGCAGCCTCAGGGGGCGGAACGAGCAGTACTTC
CASSLRGRNEQYF
>NA|NA|TRBJ2-5|TRBV5-5
TGTGCCAGCAGCCTGGACCATCCACGGGAGACCCAGTACTTC
CASSLDHPRETQYF
>NA|NA|TRBJ2-7|TRBV5-1
TGCGCCAGCAGCTTGGCCTTTAGCGGATTTTCCTACGAGCAGTACTTC
CASSLAFSGFSYEQYF
>NA|NA|TRBJ2-3|TRBV5-4
TGTGCCAGCAGCTTGGGGCTGAGCACAGATACGCAGTATTTT
CASSLGLSTDTQYF
>few|TRBD1|TRBJ2-7|TRBV11-2
TGTGCCAGCAGACTAACAGGGGGCTCCTACGAGCAGTACTTC
CASRLTGGSYEQYF
>NA|NA|TRBJ1-4|TRBV28
TGTGCCAGCAGTTTAGTTGGGGCCCGAAATCCGTTTTTT
CASSLVGARNPFF